This is a list of T cell receptor beta chains from one sample in a study of T cells in Graves' hyperthyroidism and ophthalmopathy. Each CDR3 protein gets one entry after TCRdb re-called the multiplex PCR reads with MiXCR. The data contain 730,000 or so distinct CDR3 sequences, roughly a sixth of them singletons. Sequencing used blood. These receptor sequences come from a woman between 45 and 65 years old with Graves' hyperthyroidism that later progressed to Graves' ophthalmopathy. CDR3s include the opening cysteine and the closing phenylalanine or tryptophan. The D gene is left open where the match is weak. Rows give clone size only sometimes, using once, few, many, or a class for an expanded clone.

D gene	V gene	J gene	CDR3 length	clone size	CDR3 protein	CDR3 DNA
TRBD1	TRBV5-4	TRBJ1-2	14	-	CASSYGQDNYGYTF	TGTGCCAGCAGCTACGGACAGGATAACTATGGCTACACCTTC
TRBD1	TRBV5-6	TRBJ1-2	15	few	CASVLQGAPNYGYTF	TGTGCCAGCGTCCTCCAGGGGGCTCCTAACTATGGCTACACCTTC
-	TRBV7-2	TRBJ1-5	16	many	CASSLVGRGPGQPQHF	TGTGCCAGCAGCTTAGTGGGTAGGGGTCCGGGTCAGCCCCAGCATTTT
-	TRBV7-3	TRBJ1-1	13	many	CASSLTRGSEAFF	TGTGCCAGCAGCTTAACGAGAGGATCTGAAGCTTTCTTT
TRBD1	TRBV5-1	TRBJ2-7	13	many	CASSAGTGVEQYF	TGCGCCAGCAGCGCGGGGACAGGAGTCGAGCAGTACTTC
-	TRBV30	TRBJ1-5	13	few	CAWSVRIGQPQHF	TGTGCCTGGAGTGTGAGGATCGGACAGCCCCAGCATTTT
-	TRBV30	TRBJ1-4	13	few	CAWSVVADQKLLF	TGTGCCTGGAGTGTAGTGGCAGACCAAAAACTGCTTTTT
-	TRBV12-3/TRBV12-4	TRBJ1-5	14	-	CASSRQARNQPQHF	TGTGCCAGCAGTCGACAGGCTCGCAATCAGCCCCAGCATTTT
-	TRBV19	TRBJ1-6	14	-	CASTLRVPHSPLHF	TGTGCCAGTACCCTCAGAGTCCCTCATTCACCCCTCCACTTT
-	TRBV5-5	TRBJ1-5	15	few	CASSLGARGNQPQHF	TGTGCCAGCAGCTTGGGGGCGCGGGGCAATCAGCCCCAGCATTTT
-	TRBV6-5	TRBJ1-2	15	-	CASSYGSEGSSGYTF	TGTGCCAGCAGTTACGGCTCGGAGGGTTCAAGCGGCTACACCTTC